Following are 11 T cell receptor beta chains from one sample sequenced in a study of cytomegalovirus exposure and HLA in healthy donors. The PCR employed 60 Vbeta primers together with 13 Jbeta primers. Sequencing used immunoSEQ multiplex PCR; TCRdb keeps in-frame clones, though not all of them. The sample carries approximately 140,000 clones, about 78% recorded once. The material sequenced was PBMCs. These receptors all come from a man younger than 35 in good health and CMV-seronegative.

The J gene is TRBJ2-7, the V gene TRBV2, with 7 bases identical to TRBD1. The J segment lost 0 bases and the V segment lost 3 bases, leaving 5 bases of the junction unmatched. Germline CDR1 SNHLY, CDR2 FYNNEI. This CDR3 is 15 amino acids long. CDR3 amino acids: CASSDDRESSYEQYF. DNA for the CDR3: TGTGCCAGCAGTGATGACAGGGAGAGCTCCTACGAGCAGTACTTC.

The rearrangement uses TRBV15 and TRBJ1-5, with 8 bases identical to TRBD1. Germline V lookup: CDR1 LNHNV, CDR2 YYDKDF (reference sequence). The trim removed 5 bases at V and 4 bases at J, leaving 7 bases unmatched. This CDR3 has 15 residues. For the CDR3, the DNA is TGTGCCACCAGCCGTGGGGACAGGCTAAATCAGCCCCAGCATTTT. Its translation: CATSRGDRLNQPQHF.

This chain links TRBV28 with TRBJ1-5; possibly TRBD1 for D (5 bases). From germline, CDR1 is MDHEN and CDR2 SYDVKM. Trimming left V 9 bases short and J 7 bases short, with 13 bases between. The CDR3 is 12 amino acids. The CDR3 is CASRQISQPQHF. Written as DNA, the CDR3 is TGTGCCAGTAGACAGATCAGCCAGCCCCAGCATTTT.

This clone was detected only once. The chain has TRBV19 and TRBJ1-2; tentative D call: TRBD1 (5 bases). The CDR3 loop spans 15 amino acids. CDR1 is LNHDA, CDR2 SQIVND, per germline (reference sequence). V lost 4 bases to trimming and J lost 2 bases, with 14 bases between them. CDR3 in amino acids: CASSRGPQANYGYTF. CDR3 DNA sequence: TGTGCCAGTAGTAGGGGCCCCCAAGCGAACTATGGCTACACCTTC.

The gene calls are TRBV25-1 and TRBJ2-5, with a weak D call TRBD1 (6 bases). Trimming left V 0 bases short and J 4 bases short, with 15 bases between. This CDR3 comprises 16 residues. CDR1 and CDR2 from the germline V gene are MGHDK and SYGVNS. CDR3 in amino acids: CASSEYGTPRRETQYF. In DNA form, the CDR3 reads TGTGCCAGCAGTGAATACGGGACACCTCGGAGAGAGACCCAGTACTTC.

The CDR3 sequence is CASSPQGNEKLFF. The DNA for the CDR3 is TGTGCCAGCTCACCCCAGGGGAATGAAAAACTGTTTTTT. The chain has TRBV18 and TRBJ1-4; D is possibly TRBD1 (6 bases). Trimming removed 3 bases from V and 5 bases from J, with 7 bases in between. This CDR3 is built from 13 residues. CDR1 and CDR2 from the germline V gene are KGHSH and LQKENI.

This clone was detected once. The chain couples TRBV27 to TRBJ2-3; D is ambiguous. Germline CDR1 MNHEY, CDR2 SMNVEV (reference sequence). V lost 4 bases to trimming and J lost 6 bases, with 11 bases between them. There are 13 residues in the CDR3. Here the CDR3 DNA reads TGTGCCAGCAGTTCTACCCTCCGTGATACGCAGTATTTT. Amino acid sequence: CASSSTLRDTQYF.

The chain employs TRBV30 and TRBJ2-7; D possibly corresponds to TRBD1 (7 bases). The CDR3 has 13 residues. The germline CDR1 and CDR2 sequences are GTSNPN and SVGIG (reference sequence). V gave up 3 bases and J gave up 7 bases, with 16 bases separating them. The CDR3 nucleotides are TGTGCCTGGAGGAGGACAGGCGGAGGGGAGCAGTACTTC. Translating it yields CAWRRTGGGEQYF.

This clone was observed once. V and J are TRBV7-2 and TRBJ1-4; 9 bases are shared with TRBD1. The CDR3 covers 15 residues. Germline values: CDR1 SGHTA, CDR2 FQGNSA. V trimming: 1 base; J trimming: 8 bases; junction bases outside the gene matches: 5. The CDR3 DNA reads TGTGCCAGCAGCTTAGTTGGGACAGGGAGGGAAAAACTGTTTTTT. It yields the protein CASSLVGTGREKLFF.

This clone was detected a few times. The CDR3 loop is CASSQLYGTDSLSEQYF. Written as DNA, the CDR3 is TGCGCCAGCAGCCAGCTGTATGGGACAGATTCCCTCTCCGAGCAGTACTTC. The V gene is TRBV4-1, the J gene TRBJ2-7, with 7 bases aligning to TRBD1. V dropped 3 bases and J dropped 6; count of bases not matched to a gene: 17. The CDR3 is 17 residues long. The germline CDR1 and CDR2 sequences are MGHRA and YSYEKL.

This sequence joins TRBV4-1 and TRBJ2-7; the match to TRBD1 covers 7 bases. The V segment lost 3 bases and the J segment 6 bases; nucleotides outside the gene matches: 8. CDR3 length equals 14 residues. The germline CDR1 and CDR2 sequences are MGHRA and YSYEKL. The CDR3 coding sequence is TGCGCCAGCAGCCAGACAAGACAGGGTGGCGAGCAGTACTTC. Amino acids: CASSQTRQGGEQYF.